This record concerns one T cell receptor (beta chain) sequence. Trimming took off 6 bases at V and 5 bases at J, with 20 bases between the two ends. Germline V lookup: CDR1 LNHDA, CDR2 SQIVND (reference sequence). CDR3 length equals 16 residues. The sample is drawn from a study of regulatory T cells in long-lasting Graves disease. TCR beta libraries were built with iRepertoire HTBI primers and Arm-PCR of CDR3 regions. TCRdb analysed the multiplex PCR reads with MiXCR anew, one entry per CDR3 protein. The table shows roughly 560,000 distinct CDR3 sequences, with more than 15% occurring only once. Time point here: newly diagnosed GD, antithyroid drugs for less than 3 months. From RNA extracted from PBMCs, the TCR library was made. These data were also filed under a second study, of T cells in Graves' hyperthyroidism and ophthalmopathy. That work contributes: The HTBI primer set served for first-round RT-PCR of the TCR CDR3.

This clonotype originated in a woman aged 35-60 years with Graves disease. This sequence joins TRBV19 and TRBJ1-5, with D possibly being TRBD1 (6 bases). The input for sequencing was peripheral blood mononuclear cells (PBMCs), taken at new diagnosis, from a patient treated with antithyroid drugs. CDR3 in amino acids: CASRRGGGRIDQPQHF. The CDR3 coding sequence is TGTGCCAGTAGACGAGGGGGGGGTCGGATCGATCAGCCCCAGCATTTT.